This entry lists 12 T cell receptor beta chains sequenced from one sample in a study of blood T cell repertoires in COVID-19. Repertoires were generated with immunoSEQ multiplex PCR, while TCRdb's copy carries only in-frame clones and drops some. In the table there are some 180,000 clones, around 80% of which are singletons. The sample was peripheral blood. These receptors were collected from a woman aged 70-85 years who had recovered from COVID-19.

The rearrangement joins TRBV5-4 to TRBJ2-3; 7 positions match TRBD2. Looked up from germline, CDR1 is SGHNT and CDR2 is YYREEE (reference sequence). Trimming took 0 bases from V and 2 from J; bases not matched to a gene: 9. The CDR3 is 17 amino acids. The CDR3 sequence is CASSLGASGALTDTQYF. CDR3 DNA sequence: TGTGCCAGCAGCTTGGGTGCTAGCGGAGCCCTCACAGATACGCAGTATTTT. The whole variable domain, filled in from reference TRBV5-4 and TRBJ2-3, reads ETGVTQSPTHLIKTRGQQVTLRCSSQSGHNTVSWYQQALGQGPQFIFQYYREEENGRGNFPPRFSGLQFPNYSSELNVNALELDDSALYLCASSLGASGALTDTQYFGPGTRLTVL.

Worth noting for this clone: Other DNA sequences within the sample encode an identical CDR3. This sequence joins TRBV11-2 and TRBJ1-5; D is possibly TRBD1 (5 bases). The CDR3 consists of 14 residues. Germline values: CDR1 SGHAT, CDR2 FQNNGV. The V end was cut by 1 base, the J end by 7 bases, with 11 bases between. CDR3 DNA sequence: TGTGCCAGCAGCTTAGGTCCGGGGGGACAGCCCCAGCATTTT. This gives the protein CASSLGPGGQPQHF.

This CDR3 is CASSPRTSGRTDTQYF. Here the CDR3 DNA reads TGTGCCAGCAGCCCCAGGACTAGCGGACGCACAGATACGCAGTATTTT. This chain joins TRBV5-4 and TRBJ2-3; 10 bases are a match to TRBD2. Looked up from germline, CDR1 is SGHNT and CDR2 is YYREEE (reference sequence). J was trimmed by 1 base and V by 4 bases; bases with no gene match: 6. The length of the CDR3 is 16 residues. Full variable domain (outside the CDR3, taken from reference TRBV5-4 and TRBJ2-3): ETGVTQSPTHLIKTRGQQVTLRCSSQSGHNTVSWYQQALGQGPQFIFQYYREEENGRGNFPPRFSGLQFPNYSSELNVNALELDDSALYLCASSPRTSGRTDTQYFGPGTRLTVL.

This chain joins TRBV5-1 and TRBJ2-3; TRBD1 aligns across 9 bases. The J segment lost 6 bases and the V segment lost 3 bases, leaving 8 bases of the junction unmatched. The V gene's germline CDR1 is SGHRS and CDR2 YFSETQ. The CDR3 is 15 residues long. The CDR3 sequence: CASSYRTGGADTQYF. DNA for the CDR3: TGCGCCAGCAGCTACCGAACAGGGGGCGCGGATACGCAGTATTTT.

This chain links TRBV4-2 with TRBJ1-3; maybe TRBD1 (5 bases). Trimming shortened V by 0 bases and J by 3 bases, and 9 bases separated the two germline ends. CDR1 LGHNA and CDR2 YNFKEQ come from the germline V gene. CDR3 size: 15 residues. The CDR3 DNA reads TGTGCCAGCAGCCAAGATTTCGGGGGTGGAAACACCATATATTTT. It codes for CASSQDFGGGNTIYF.

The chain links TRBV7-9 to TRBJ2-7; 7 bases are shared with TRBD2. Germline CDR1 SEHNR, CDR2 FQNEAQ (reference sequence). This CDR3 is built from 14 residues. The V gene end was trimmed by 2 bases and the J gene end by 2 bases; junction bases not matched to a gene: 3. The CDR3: CASSLSGTPYEQYF. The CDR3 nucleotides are TGTGCCAGCAGCTTAAGCGGGACTCCCTACGAGCAGTACTTC. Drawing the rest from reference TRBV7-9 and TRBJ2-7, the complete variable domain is DTGVSQNPRHKITKRGQNVTFRCDPISEHNRLYWYRQTLGQGPEFLTYFQNEAQLEKSRLLSDRFSAERPKGSFSTLEIQRTEQGDSAMYLCASSLSGTPYEQYFGPGTRLTVT.

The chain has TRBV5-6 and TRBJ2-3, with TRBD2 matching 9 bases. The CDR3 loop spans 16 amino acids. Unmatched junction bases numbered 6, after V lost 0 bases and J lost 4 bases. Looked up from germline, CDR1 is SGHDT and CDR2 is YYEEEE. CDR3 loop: CASSLASGVPPDTQYF. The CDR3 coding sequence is TGTGCCAGCAGCTTGGCTAGCGGGGTACCTCCAGATACGCAGTATTTT.

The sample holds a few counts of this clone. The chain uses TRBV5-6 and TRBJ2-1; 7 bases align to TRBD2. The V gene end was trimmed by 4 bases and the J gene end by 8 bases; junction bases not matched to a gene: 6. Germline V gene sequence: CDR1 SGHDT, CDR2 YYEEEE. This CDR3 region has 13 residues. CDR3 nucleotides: TGTGCCAGCAGCGCGGGGGACGGCGATGAGCAGTTCTTC. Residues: CASSAGDGDEQFF.

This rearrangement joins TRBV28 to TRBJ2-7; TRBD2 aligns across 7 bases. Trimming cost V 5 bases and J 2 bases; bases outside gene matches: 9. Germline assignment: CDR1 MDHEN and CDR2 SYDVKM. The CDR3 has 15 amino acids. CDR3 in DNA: TGTGCCAGCAGTCCCCGGGGGGTGATGCCCTACGAGCAGTACTTC. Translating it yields CASSPRGVMPYEQYF.

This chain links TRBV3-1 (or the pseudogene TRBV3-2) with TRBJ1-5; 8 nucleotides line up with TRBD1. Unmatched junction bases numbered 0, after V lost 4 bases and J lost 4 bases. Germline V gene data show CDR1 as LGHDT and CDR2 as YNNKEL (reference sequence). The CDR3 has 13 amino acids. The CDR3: CASSRQGNQPQHF. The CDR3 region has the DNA TGTGCCAGCAGCCGACAGGGGAATCAGCCCCAGCATTTT.

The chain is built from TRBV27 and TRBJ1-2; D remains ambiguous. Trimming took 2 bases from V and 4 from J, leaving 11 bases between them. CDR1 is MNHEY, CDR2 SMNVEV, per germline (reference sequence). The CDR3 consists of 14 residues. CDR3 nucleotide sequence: TGTGCCAGCAGTTTAGAGGGTCGGGGCTATGGCTACACCTTC. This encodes CASSLEGRGYGYTF.

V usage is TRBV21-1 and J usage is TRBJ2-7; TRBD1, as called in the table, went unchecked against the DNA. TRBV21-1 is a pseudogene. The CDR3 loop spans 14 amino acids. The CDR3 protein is CASSPRAGSYEQYF. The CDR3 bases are TGTGCCAGCAGCCCCCGGGCAGGGTCCTACGAGCAGTACTTC.